Below, 17 T cell receptor beta chains from the same sample are listed, as sequenced in a study of control samples from healthy donors and cancer patients. Using immunoSEQ multiplex PCR, the repertoire was profiled, and TCRdb retains in-frame clones only, with some absent. Here the sample spans 200,000 or so clones, about 95% being singletons. The sample taken for sequencing was blood. These receptors originate from a man in his forties or fifties in good health.

The V and J genes are TRBV5-4 and TRBJ2-2; 7 bases are a match to TRBD1. Germline V gene sequence: CDR1 SGHNT, CDR2 YYREEE (reference sequence). The CDR3 has 15 amino acids. With V trimmed by 5 bases and J by 3 bases, 7 bases remained unmatched. The CDR3 DNA follows: TGTGCCAGCAGGAAAACAGGGGCCTACACCGGGGAGCTGTTTTTT. Amino acids: CASRKTGAYTGELFF.

V and J are TRBV3-1 (or the pseudogene TRBV3-2) and TRBJ2-7, with 11 bases matching TRBD2. CDR1 LGHDT and CDR2 YNNKEL come from the germline V gene (reference sequence). The ends lost 0 bases at V and 3 bases at J; junction bases unmatched: 4. CDR3 length equals 16 residues. The CDR3 DNA follows: TGTGCCAGCAGCCAAGATAGACTAGCGGGGATCTACGAGCAGTACTTC. As protein: CASSQDRLAGIYEQYF.

This chain links TRBV5-1 with TRBJ2-5; no reliable D call. Germline assignment: CDR1 SGHRS and CDR2 YFSETQ. V lost 0 bases and J lost 2, with 5 bases in between. The CDR3 extends over 13 amino acids. CDR3 loop: CASSLGRQETQYF. CDR3 sequence (DNA): TGCGCCAGCAGCTTGGGCCGTCAAGAGACCCAGTACTTC.

The chain couples TRBV6-5 to TRBJ1-6; TRBD1 agrees at 9 bases. The CDR3 runs to 15 residues. The germline CDR1 and CDR2 sequences are MNHEY and SVGAGI. The ends lost 6 bases at V and 5 bases at J; junction bases unmatched: 5. CDR3 sequence reads: CASRLTGGHNSPLHF. The DNA of the CDR3 is TGTGCCAGCAGACTAACAGGGGGCCATAATTCACCCCTCCACTTT.

The chain links TRBV7-3 to TRBJ2-1; D may be TRBD2 (6 bases). This CDR3 has 13 amino acids. Trimming left V 5 bases short and J 8 bases short, with 13 bases between. From germline, CDR1 is SGHTA and CDR2 FQGTGA. The CDR3 region is CASSPRLVDEQFF. CDR3 DNA: TGTGCCAGCAGCCCTAGACTAGTCGATGAGCAGTTCTTC.

This chain joins TRBV4-2 and TRBJ2-2; 11 bases fit TRBD2. Germline lookup yields CDR1 LGHNA and CDR2 YNFKEQ. The CDR3 spans 19 residues. V shed 4 bases and J 0 bases; nucleotides not matched to a gene: 10. In DNA, the CDR3 is TGTGCCAGCAGCCGCCACGCCCTAGCGGGGGGCTCGAACACCGGGGAGCTGTTTTTT. Protein: CASSRHALAGGSNTGELFF.

CDR3 coding DNA: TGTGCCAGCAGCTTGGAGGGGGCGCGTACCGGGGAGCTGTTTTTT. It encodes CASSLEGARTGELFF. The chain recombines TRBV5-4 with TRBJ2-2; 7 nucleotides match TRBD1. The length of the CDR3 is 15 residues. CDR1 is SGHNT and CDR2 is YYREEE in the germline V gene (reference sequence). With 0 bases clipped from V and 5 bases from J, the junction kept 4 bases outside the gene matches.

As DNA, the CDR3 is TGTGCCAGTAGTATAGAGGGGGGGTGGTCTGAAGCTTTCTTT. As protein: CASSIEGGWSEAFF. The V gene is TRBV19, the J gene TRBJ1-1; weak D call: TRBD1 (5 bases). V dropped 0 bases and J dropped 6 bases, with 11 bases sitting between them. This CDR3 contains 14 residues. The germline gives CDR1 LNHDA, CDR2 SQIVND (reference sequence).

The rearrangement joins TRBV9 to TRBJ2-6; unclear D gene. Germline V CDR1 and CDR2: SGDLS, YYNGEE. V was cut by 2 bases and J by 0 bases, with 12 bases left in between. The CDR3 extends over 17 amino acids. CDR3 nucleotides: TGTGCCAGCAGCGTCGGACGTGAAAACTCTGGGGCCAACGTCCTGACTTTC. Translating gives CASSVGRENSGANVLTF.

This chain uses TRBV7-9 with TRBJ1-5; no reliable D call. The V end lost 3 bases, the J end lost 12 bases, and 9 bases lay between the germline ends. Germline V gene sequence: CDR1 SEHNR, CDR2 FQNEAQ (reference sequence). The CDR3 has 11 amino acids. CDR3 coding DNA: TGTGCCAGCAGCTTCGAAGGTATCCAGCATTTT. This sequence encodes CASSFEGIQHF. Variable domain in full (rest from reference TRBV7-9 and TRBJ1-5): DTGVSQNPRHKITKRGQNVTFRCDPISEHNRLYWYRQTLGQGPEFLTYFQNEAQLEKSRLLSDRFSAERPKGSFSTLEIQRTEQGDSAMYLCASSFEGIQHFGDGTRLSIL.

This chain uses TRBV7-2 with TRBJ2-7; 13 bases are a match to TRBD2. CDR1 and CDR2 from the germline V gene are SGHTA and FQGNSA. The trim removed 5 bases at V and 4 bases at J, leaving 8 bases unmatched. The CDR3 is 16 amino acids. In DNA, the CDR3 is TGTGCCAGCAGCATCGGACTAGCGGGGGCTTTATACGAGCAGTACTTC. Amino acid sequence: CASSIGLAGALYEQYF.

For the CDR3, the DNA is TGTGCCAGCAGTGAAACGGGATCATTCACTGAAGCTTTCTTT. Translated, it gives CASSETGSFTEAFF. The chain carries TRBV28 and TRBJ1-1; D is undetermined. There are 14 residues in the CDR3. Germline V gives CDR1 MDHEN, CDR2 SYDVKM. Trimming shortened V by 5 bases and J by 4 bases, and 14 bases separated the two germline ends.

The rearrangement joins TRBV2 to TRBJ1-3; D is possibly TRBD1 (5 bases). Deletions cut 8 bases from V and 0 bases from J, with 11 bases between. The length of the CDR3 is 14 residues. Germline values: CDR1 SNHLY, CDR2 FYNNEI. The CDR3 spells CASGDQVSGNTIYF. Here the CDR3 DNA reads TGTGCCAGCGGGGACCAGGTCTCTGGAAACACCATATATTTT.

Turning to this clone: The same CDR3 can be traced to other DNA sequences in this sample. This sequence joins TRBV7-2 and TRBJ2-7; D remains unclear. The ends were cut back, 1 base at V and 1 base at J, with 2 bases in the middle. Germline V gives CDR1 SGHTA, CDR2 FQGNSA. The CDR3 is made up of 12 amino acids. The CDR3 reads CASSLVSYEQYF. The CDR3 DNA is TGTGCCAGCAGCTTAGTGTCCTACGAGCAGTACTTC.

The chain joins TRBV5-1 to TRBJ1-1; D ambiguous. The V gene lost 0 bases and the J gene lost 4 bases, with 7 bases spanning the gap. This CDR3 is 13 amino acids long. Germline CDR1 and CDR2: SGHRS and YFSETQ. This CDR3 reads CASSLEPSTEAFF. CDR3 coding DNA: TGCGCCAGCAGCTTGGAGCCGTCCACTGAAGCTTTCTTT.

This chain connects TRBV11-3 to TRBJ1-1; TRBD1 might be the D (5 bases). The CDR3 is 18 residues long. Trimming took off 7 bases at V and 0 bases at J, with 24 bases between the two ends. The V gene's germline CDR1 is SGHNT and CDR2 YENEEA. DNA of the CDR3: TGTGCCAGCACGCCCCAAGGTCGTCTTGACAGAATGAACACTGAAGCTTTCTTT. It translates to CASTPQGRLDRMNTEAFF. Combining the CDR3 with reference TRBV11-3 and TRBJ1-1 gives the whole variable domain EAGVVQSPRYKIIEKKQPVAFWCNPISGHNTLYWYLQNLGQGPELLIRYENEEAVDDSQLPKDRFSAERLKGVDSTLKIQPAELGDSAVYLCASTPQGRLDRMNTEAFFGQGTRLTVV.

The chain couples TRBV5-6 to TRBJ2-3; D is unresolved. The CDR3 runs 13 residues. Trimming took 6 bases from V and 1 from J, leaving 9 bases between them. The germline V gene has CDR1 SGHDT and CDR2 YYEEEE. The CDR3 protein is CASTPGGTDTQYF. The DNA for the CDR3 is TGTGCCAGCACTCCCGGAGGCACAGATACGCAGTATTTT.